The next 6 T cell receptor beta chains were all read from a single sample in a study of glioma-infiltrating T cells. TCR alpha and beta CDR3 regions were amplified from RNA using iRepertoire nested multiplex PCR. TCRdb re-called the multiplex PCR reads through MiXCR, storing one row per CDR3 protein. This sample has roughly 190,000 distinct CDR3 sequences, with 25% to 35% found just once. Sequenced material: glioma tissue, nonneoplastic brain tissue, or PBMCs (not recorded which). Receptors were obtained from a human donor with low-grade glioma or glioblastoma, undergoing nonglioma brain surgery, or in good health (not recorded which).

This clonotype was detected ten times or more. This rearrangement joins TRBV6-1 to TRBJ1-2, with D unresolved. The V gene lost 2 bases and the J gene lost 1 base, with 8 bases spanning the gap. Per the germline V gene, CDR1 is MNHNS and CDR2 is SASEGT. CDR3 length: 14 residues. CDR3 residues: CASSENTGNYGYTF. The CDR3 DNA is TGTGCCAGCAGTGAAAATACCGGTAACTATGGCTACACCTTC.

This clonotype has at least ten counts. This rearrangement joins TRBV7-9 to TRBJ1-1; D is uncertain. V lost 5 bases and J lost 5, with 9 bases in between. This CDR3 has 12 residues. Germline loops: CDR1 SEHNR, CDR2 FQNEAQ (reference sequence). The CDR3 sequence is CASSLIWTEAFF. The CDR3 region has the DNA TGTGCCAGCAGCCTGATCTGGACTGAAGCTTTCTTT.

This clonotype has only a few counts. CDR3 sequence (DNA): TGTGCCAGCAGCTTCGGACTAGGGGACACCGGGGAGCTGTTTTTT. Amino acid sequence: CASSFGLGDTGELFF. The V gene is TRBV11-2, the J gene TRBJ2-2, with 7 bases fitting TRBD2. Losses at the gene ends were 3 bases for V and 3 bases for J; bases not matched to a gene: 4. CDR3 size: 15 residues. Germline CDR1 reads SGHAT; CDR2 reads FQNNGV.

This sequence joins TRBV25-1 and TRBJ2-7, with 12 positions matching TRBD2. V lost 3 bases, J lost 5 bases, and 5 bases stayed unmatched. Germline loops: CDR1 MGHDK, CDR2 SYGVNS. The CDR3 covers 15 residues. The CDR3 region has the DNA TGTGCCAGCAGTGAGACTAGCGGGAGTTTGAACGAGCAGTACTTC. Translation: CASSETSGSLNEQYF.

In the case of this clonotype: One end of the junction does not line up with germline, which may come from a read error. The rearrangement links TRBV7-9 to TRBJ1-2; unclear D gene. This CDR3 contains 14 residues. Germline V gives CDR1 SEHNR, CDR2 FQNEAQ (reference sequence). CDR3 nucleotides: TGTTCCAGCAGCTTAGCGCAGGCTAACTATGGCTACACCTTC. It yields the protein CSSSLAQANYGYTF.

This clonotype was seen more than once but under ten times. The rearrangement links TRBV5-1 to TRBJ1-2; D is uncertain. Germline V CDR1 and CDR2: SGHRS, YFSETQ. V was shortened by 4 bases and J by 4 bases, with 17 bases between the two germline ends. The CDR3 is 15 residues long. The DNA for the CDR3 is TGCGCCAGCAGCCAGGCCCTAGAGGCGAGCTATGGCTACACCTTC. It specifies CASSQALEASYGYTF.